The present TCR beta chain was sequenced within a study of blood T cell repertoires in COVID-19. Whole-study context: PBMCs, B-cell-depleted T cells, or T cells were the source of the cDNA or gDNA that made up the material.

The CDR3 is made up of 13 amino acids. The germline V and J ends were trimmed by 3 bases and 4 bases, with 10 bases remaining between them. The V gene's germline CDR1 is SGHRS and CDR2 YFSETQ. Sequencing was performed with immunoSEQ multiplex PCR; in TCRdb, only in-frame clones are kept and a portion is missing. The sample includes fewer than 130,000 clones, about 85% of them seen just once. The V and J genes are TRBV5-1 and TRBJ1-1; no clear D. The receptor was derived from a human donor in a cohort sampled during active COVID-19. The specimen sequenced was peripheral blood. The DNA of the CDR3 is TGCGCCAGCAGCTCTCAGGTGGGCACTGAAGCTTTCTTT. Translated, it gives CASSSQVGTEAFF.